The rows below give T cell receptor beta chains drawn from one sample of a study of cytomegalovirus exposure and HLA in healthy donors. TCRdb's table, derived via immunoSEQ multiplex PCR, lists solely in-frame clones and lacks some. The sample consists of around 94,000 clones, about 76% of them appearing once. Material for sequencing was PBMCs. These receptors were obtained from a woman in her 40s in good health and CMV-seronegative. CDR3s include the opening cysteine and the closing phenylalanine or tryptophan. A D gene is named only where the DNA matches it firmly. Rows may omit the clone size; those that give it use once, few, many or a size class.

v_call	d_call	j_call	clone_size	cdr3_aa	cdr3_nt
TRBV6-5	TRBD1	TRBJ1-2	NA	CASSWGTDGYTF	TGTGCCAGCAGTTGGGGGACAGATGGCTACACCTTC
TRBV7-2	NA	TRBJ2-5	NA	CASSLGVSGDGETQYF	TGTGCCAGCAGCTTAGGGGTATCAGGGGACGGGGAGACCCAGTACTTC
TRBV6-1	NA	TRBJ1-5	NA	CASSPEPNQPQHF	TGTGCCAGCAGTCCGGAGCCTAATCAGCCCCAGCATTTT
TRBV5-1	NA	TRBJ2-7	NA	CASSLMAGVSVYEQYF	TGCGCCAGCAGCTTGATGGCAGGGGTGTCCGTCTACGAGCAGTACTTC
TRBV11-3	NA	TRBJ1-1	few	CASSSTGISEAFF	TGTGCCAGCAGCTCTACAGGGATTTCTGAAGCTTTCTTT
TRBV6-6	NA	TRBJ2-3	NA	CASSIQGGTGQYF	TGTGCCAGCAGCATACAGGGGGGGACAGGACAGTATTTT
TRBV19	TRBD1	TRBJ1-5	NA	CASSIRDRGPQHF	TGTGCCAGTAGTATAAGGGACAGGGGGCCCCAGCATTTT
TRBV29-1	NA	TRBJ2-5	once	CSVELGSRGTQYF	TGCAGCGTTGAGTTGGGCTCAAGGGGGACCCAGTACTTC
TRBV18	NA	TRBJ1-4	NA	CASSPGSQGTNEKLFF	TGTGCCAGCTCACCAGGCTCGCAGGGGACTAATGAAAAACTGTTTTTT
TRBV9	TRBD2	TRBJ2-5	NA	CASSATSGGETQYF	TGTGCCAGCAGCGCCACTAGCGGGGGGGAGACCCAGTACTTC
TRBV29-1	NA	TRBJ2-7	NA	CSGRDTYEQYF	TGCAGCGGCCGGGACACCTACGAGCAGTACTTC
TRBV4-1	TRBD2	TRBJ2-1	NA	CASSPPGAGGHRKFF	TGCGCCAGCAGCCCACCTGGAGCGGGGGGCCACCGAAAGTTCTTC
TRBV27	TRBD1	TRBJ1-1	NA	CASSLGDRALGTEAFF	TGTGCCAGCAGTTTAGGCGACAGGGCCTTGGGCACTGAAGCTTTCTTT
TRBV13	NA	TRBJ1-1	NA	CASRSIRGNTEAFF	TGTGCCAGCAGGTCCATCAGGGGGAACACTGAAGCTTTCTTT
TRBV13	TRBD1	TRBJ1-2	NA	CASSSRQGRANYGYTF	TGTGCCAGCAGCTCCCGACAGGGCAGGGCAAACTATGGCTACACCTTC
TRBV7-6	TRBD2	TRBJ2-1	once	CASSLGGTSPREQFF	TGTGCCAGCAGTTTGGGGGGGACTAGCCCCCGCGAGCAGTTCTTC
TRBV5-1	NA	TRBJ2-1	NA	CASSDQQNEQFF	TGCGCCAGCAGCGACCAACAGAATGAGCAGTTCTTC
TRBV30	TRBD1	TRBJ1-1	NA	CAWSVGAGGPEAFF	TGTGCCTGGAGTGTAGGGGCAGGGGGCCCTGAAGCTTTCTTT
TRBV14	TRBD2	TRBJ2-3	NA	CASSQGLAVTDTQYF	TGTGCCAGCAGCCAAGGACTAGCGGTTACAGATACGCAGTATTTT
TRBV18	NA	TRBJ2-4	NA	CASSPFGSSGLAKNIQYF	TGTGCCAGCTCACCATTTGGGTCATCAGGACTAGCCAAAAACATTCAGTACTTC
TRBV15	NA	TRBJ2-7	few	CATSPREGREQYF	TGTGCCACCAGCCCCCGCGAAGGGAGGGAGCAGTACTTC
TRBV5-1	TRBD2	TRBJ2-5	NA	CASTYSGGEEETQYF	TGCGCCAGCACCTATAGCGGGGGAGAAGAAGAGACCCAGTACTTC
TRBV7-2	NA	TRBJ2-5	NA	CASSLIGIGQPQETQYF	TGTGCCAGCAGCCTCATAGGCATCGGACAGCCTCAAGAGACCCAGTACTTC
TRBV2	NA	TRBJ2-7	NA	CASSEYPGDYEQYF	TGTGCCAGCAGTGAATATCCAGGGGACTACGAGCAGTACTTC
TRBV19	NA	TRBJ2-7	NA	CASSILGHEQYF	TGTGCCAGTAGTATTCTAGGCCACGAGCAGTACTTC
TRBV2	TRBD1	TRBJ1-4	NA	CASRTGTDSEKLFF	TGTGCCAGCAGGACCGGGACAGACAGTGAAAAACTGTTTTTT
TRBV4-1	TRBD1	TRBJ1-1	NA	CASSPILGTGNTEAFF	TGCGCCAGCAGCCCAATTCTAGGGACAGGGAACACTGAAGCTTTCTTT
TRBV6-1	NA	TRBJ2-7	NA	CASSDLKDIYEQYF	TGTGCCAGCAGTGATCTAAAGGACATCTACGAGCAGTACTTC
TRBV7-2	NA	TRBJ1-2	NA	CASSLEAGDYGYTF	TGTGCCAGCAGCTTAGAGGCAGGGGATTATGGCTACACCTTC
TRBV6-1	NA	TRBJ1-3	NA	CASSERSSGNTIYF	TGTGCCAGCAGTGAAAGGAGTTCTGGAAACACCATATATTTT
TRBV18	TRBD2	TRBJ2-5	NA	CASSPPIGVSSGEETQYF	TGTGCCAGCTCACCACCTATCGGGGTTTCTAGCGGGGAAGAGACCCAGTACTTC
TRBV2	TRBD1	TRBJ2-5	NA	CASVLQGVLRETQYF	TGTGCCAGCGTCCTACAGGGGGTGTTAAGAGAGACCCAGTACTTC
TRBV6-1	NA	TRBJ2-7	NA	CASSVNELVAYEQYF	TGTGCCAGCAGTGTAAATGAACTAGTCGCCTACGAGCAGTACTTC
TRBV7-8	TRBD1	TRBJ1-6	NA	CASSSRQGSSYNSPLHF	TGTGCCAGCAGCTCCAGACAGGGGAGCTCCTATAATTCACCCCTCCACTTT
TRBV2	NA	TRBJ2-7	NA	CASMAVSSYEQYF	TGTGCCAGCATGGCGGTGAGCTCCTACGAGCAGTACTTC
TRBV11-1	NA	TRBJ2-1	few	CASSFGLSYNEQFF	TGTGCCAGCAGCTTTGGGCTTTCCTACAATGAGCAGTTCTTC
TRBV6-6	NA	TRBJ2-2	NA	CASRELGTGELFF	TGTGCCAGCAGGGAACTCGGGACCGGGGAGCTGTTTTTT
TRBV5-6	NA	TRBJ2-3	NA	CASSLNPVPSADTQYF	TGTGCCAGCAGCTTAAACCCCGTTCCATCAGCAGATACGCAGTATTTT
TRBV4-1	NA	TRBJ2-3	NA	CASSYGVETDTQYF	TGCGCCAGCAGCTATGGAGTAGAGACAGATACGCAGTATTTT
TRBV6-5	TRBD1	TRBJ2-3	once	CASSYASTGSTDTQYF	TGTGCCAGCAGTTACGCGTCGACAGGGAGCACAGATACGCAGTATTTT
TRBV4-2	NA	TRBJ2-1	once	CASSQELAGYNEQFF	TGTGCCAGCAGCCAAGAATTGGCGGGGTACAATGAGCAGTTCTTC
TRBV29-1	NA	TRBJ1-3	few	CSVSGTPESGNTIYF	TGCAGCGTCTCGGGGACACCGGAGAGTGGAAACACCATATATTTT
TRBV11-2	NA	TRBJ1-2	few	CASSGGIYGYTF	TGTGCCAGCAGCGGGGGGATCTATGGCTACACCTTC
TRBV6-1	TRBD1	TRBJ1-4	NA	CASSVRTGGFNEKLFF	TGTGCCAGCAGTGTAAGGACAGGGGGGTTTAATGAAAAACTGTTTTTT
TRBV5-1	TRBD1	TRBJ1-2	once	CASTSAGPGQNYGYTF	TGCGCCAGCACCTCGGCGGGGCCGGGACAGAACTATGGCTACACCTTC
TRBV19	NA	TRBJ2-3	NA	CASSIGGGSTDTQYF	TGTGCCAGTAGTATCGGGGGTGGAAGCACAGATACGCAGTATTTT
TRBV30	NA	TRBJ1-5	NA	CAWSQQGTPWGQPQHF	TGTGCCTGGAGCCAACAGGGTACCCCGTGGGGTCAGCCCCAGCATTTT
TRBV7-3	NA	TRBJ2-5	NA	CASSLVGGGRETQYF	TGTGCCAGCAGCCTAGTGGGAGGGGGGCGCGAGACCCAGTACTTC